A selection of T cell receptor beta chains follows, all from one sample in a study of blood T cell dynamics during melanoma immunotherapy. Method: immunoSEQ multiplex PCR; TCRdb's copy keeps in-frame clones and lacks some. The sample has about 11,000 clones; about 80% are singletons. Sequences were derived from blood, sampled from a patient treated with checkpoint blockade. Source of these receptors: a human donor with melanoma. Each CDR3 is given with its conserved first and last residue. Fields, in order: J gene, V gene, clone size, D gene, CDR3 DNA, CDR3 protein. The D gene is left open where the match is weak. Size values are once, few and many counts, or a class for expanded clones, and some rows have none.

TRBJ2-7 | TRBV7-8 | . | . | TGTGCCAGCAGCTTAGCAATACTAGCCAGCTCCTACGAGCAGTACTTC | CASSLAILASSYEQYF
TRBJ1-1 | TRBV7-4 | . | . | TGTGCCAGCAGCCCGGTCCCAGGCAGTGAAGCTTTCTTT | CASSPVPGSEAFF
TRBJ2-5 | TRBV2 | . | . | TGTGCCAGCAGCCCCCCTACCGGGCTCCTGGAGACCCAGTACTTC | CASSPPTGLLETQYF
TRBJ1-4 | TRBV4-2 | once | TRBD1 | TGTGCCAGCAGAACAGGACAGGCTAGAGTTGAAAAACTGTTTTTT | CASRTGQARVEKLFF
TRBJ2-1 | TRBV11-2 | . | . | TGTGCCAGCAGCTTGGCCCCGACTGGGTACAATGAGCAGTTCTTC | CASSLAPTGYNEQFF
TRBJ2-3 | TRBV28 | . | TRBD2 | TGTGCCAGCAGTCCGCGGGGGAGGGCCACAGATACGCAGTATTTT | CASSPRGRATDTQYF
TRBJ2-1 | TRBV29-1 | few | . | TGCAGCGTTCAGGACAGCTCCTACAATGAGCAGTTCTTC | CSVQDSSYNEQFF
TRBJ2-7 | TRBV7-9 | . | . | TGTGCCAGCAGCTCCGCCAGGGGGGGAGGGACCTACGAGCAGTACTTC | CASSSARGGGTYEQYF
TRBJ2-3 | TRBV27 | few | TRBD2 | TGTGCCGCCGACCCTAGCGGGAGATTCACAGATACGCAGTATTTT | CAADPSGRFTDTQYF
TRBJ2-5 | TRBV28 | . | . | TGTGCCAGCAGTTTCCGACAGGATTTTTTAAAGACCCAGTACTTC | CASSFRQDFLKTQYF
TRBJ2-1 | TRBV7-2 | . | TRBD2 | TGTGCCAGCAGCTTATCGCGACTAGCGGAAGGCGATGAGCAGTTCTTC | CASSLSRLAEGDEQFF
TRBJ2-1 | TRBV7-3 | few | TRBD2 | TGTGCCAGCAGCCTAGGGACTAGCGGGAGCTGGAATGAGCAGTTCTTC | CASSLGTSGSWNEQFF
TRBJ2-6 | TRBV4-2 | . | . | TGTGCCAGCAGCCAAGAAGGGCACCAGCTAACTGGGGCCAACGTCCTGACTTTC | CASSQEGHQLTGANVLTF
TRBJ1-6 | TRBV6-6 | . | . | TGTGCCAGCAGTGGGACTGTTTATAATTCACCCCTCCACTTT | CASSGTVYNSPLHF
TRBJ2-7 | TRBV7-3 | . | . | TGTGCCAGCAGTCTCCGTAGGGCAGGGCAATCCTACGAGCAGTACTTC | CASSLRRAGQSYEQYF
TRBJ1-5 | TRBV6-5 | . | . | TGTGCCAGCAGTTCCTCGACCAATCAGCCCCAGCATTTT | CASSSSTNQPQHF
TRBJ1-1 | TRBV7-9 | . | . | TGTGCCAGCAGCTTTGGGGGGAACACTGAAGCTTTCTTT | CASSFGGNTEAFF
TRBJ1-3 | TRBV11-3 | once | . | TGTGCCAGCAGCATGCGCCGGGGATCAAGGCCGGGAAACACCATATATTTT | CASSMRRGSRPGNTIYF
TRBJ1-5 | TRBV27 | . | . | TGTGCCAGCAGGCCTGGGATCATTAGCAATCAGCCCCAGCATTTT | CASRPGIISNQPQHF
TRBJ2-2 | TRBV6-5 | few | . | TGTGCCAGCAGTTACTTTGGTGCGGGCGGCGGGGAGCTGTTTTTT | CASSYFGAGGGELFF
TRBJ2-5 | TRBV6-1 | few | TRBD2 | TGTGCCAGCAGTGCGCTCGGGACTAGCGGGGGGGGCCAAGAGACCCAGTACTTC | CASSALGTSGGGQETQYF
TRBJ1-4 | TRBV10-2 | . | TRBD1 | TGCGCCAGCAGGGAACAGGGGCGGTCTAATGAAAAACTGTTTTTT | CASREQGRSNEKLFF
TRBJ2-1 | TRBV19 | medium-sized | . | TGTGCCAGTAGTAGCGGAGAGGACTACAATGAGCAGTTCTTC | CASSSGEDYNEQFF
TRBJ1-1 | TRBV15 | . | TRBD1 | TGTGCCACCAGCAGAGGGCAGGGGGGAAACACTGAAGCTTTCTTT | CATSRGQGGNTEAFF
TRBJ2-1 | TRBV4-3 | few | . | TGCGCCAGCAGCCGCGAGTCTCTCTCCTACAATGAGCAGTTCTTC | CASSRESLSYNEQFF
TRBJ2-3 | TRBV6-1 | . | . | TGTGCCAGCAGTGAAGGGGGGACAGATACGCAGTATTTT | CASSEGGTDTQYF
TRBJ1-2 | TRBV6-1 | . | . | TGTGCCAGCAGTGAAGTAGGCAGGTTGCGGAATGGCTACACCTTC | CASSEVGRLRNGYTF
TRBJ1-6 | TRBV14 | . | TRBD1 | TGTGCCAGCAGCCAAGTCGGGACAGAGGATAATTCACCCCTCCACTTT | CASSQVGTEDNSPLHF
TRBJ2-7 | TRBV6-1 | . | . | TGTGCCAGCAGTTATCGACGGGATCGGTACGAGCAGTACTTC | CASSYRRDRYEQYF
TRBJ2-5 | TRBV7-2 | . | . | TGTGCCAGCAGCAAGTTCCCCCGGGGCAGAGAGGAGACCCAGTACTTC | CASSKFPRGREETQYF
TRBJ1-3 | TRBV19 | . | . | TGTGCCAGTAGTACTTTCTCTGGAAACACCATATATTTT | CASSTFSGNTIYF
TRBJ1-2 | TRBV28 | . | TRBD1 | TGTGCCAGCAGTTTACGTTGGACAGGGGACGGCTACACCTTC | CASSLRWTGDGYTF
TRBJ1-5 | TRBV7-2 | . | TRBD1 | TGTGCCAGCAGCCTCCTCGGAGGACAGGGAAATCAGCCCCAGCATTTT | CASSLLGGQGNQPQHF
TRBJ2-1 | TRBV2 | . | . | TGTGCCAGCAGGGGGGGTAGGGCAGGGATGGACAATGAGCAGTTCTTC | CASRGGRAGMDNEQFF
TRBJ1-6 | TRBV28 | . | . | TGTGCCAGCAGTTTAGCGTCCGGACGTAATTCACCCCTCCACTTT | CASSLASGRNSPLHF
TRBJ1-3 | TRBV19 | . | TRBD1 | TGTGCCAGTAGCACAGGGGTCAATGGAAACACCATATATTTT | CASSTGVNGNTIYF
TRBJ1-6 | TRBV5-6 | once | TRBD1 | TGTGCCAGCAGCTTGGTCGCAGGGGGCTGGGAACCCCTCCACTTT | CASSLVAGGWEPLHF
TRBJ2-4 | TRBV11-2 | . | TRBD1 | TGTGCCAGCAGCTTAGCGCGGACAGGGACTTTCATTCAGTACTTC | CASSLARTGTFIQYF
TRBJ1-1 | TRBV5-6 | few | . | TGTGCCAGCAGCTTGAACACTGAAGCTTTCTTT | CASSLNTEAFF
TRBJ2-1 | TRBV4-3 | . | . | TGCGCCAGCAGCCAAGATCGAGGAGCGGCAAGTCCGCAGTTCTTC | CASSQDRGAASPQFF
TRBJ1-2 | TRBV28 | few | . | TGTGCCAGCAGTTTTAAACCGTCGGACTATGGCTACACCTTC | CASSFKPSDYGYTF
TRBJ2-1 | TRBV4-3 | . | TRBD2 | TGCGCCAGCAGCCAAGACCCGACTAGCGGGGCCTACAATGAGCAGTTCTTC | CASSQDPTSGAYNEQFF
TRBJ2-3 | TRBV10-3 | once | TRBD1 | TGTGCCATCAGTTCCGGGACAGGGGGCGTTGATACGCAGTATTTT | CAISSGTGGVDTQYF
TRBJ1-1 | TRBV7-6 | . | TRBD1 | TGTGCCAGCAGCCTAGGGGGCGTGAACACTGAAGCTTTCTTT | CASSLGGVNTEAFF
TRBJ2-7 | TRBV27 | . | TRBD2 | TGTGCCAGCAGAGGGACTAGCGGGAGCATCTACGAGCAGTACTTC | CASRGTSGSIYEQYF
TRBJ2-3 | TRBV30 | . | . | TGTGCCTGGAACCCCGGTGGCGGGGCAACAGATACGCAGTATTTT | CAWNPGGGATDTQYF
TRBJ1-5 | TRBV7-2 | . | . | TGTGCCAGCAGCTTAGCGCCTAATAGCAATCAGCCCCAGCATTTT | CASSLAPNSNQPQHF
TRBJ1-5 | TRBV7-2 | . | TRBD1 | TGTGCCAGCAGCTTAGGGCGACAGGGTGGGAGCAATCAGCCCCAGCATTTT | CASSLGRQGGSNQPQHF
TRBJ2-2 | TRBV9 | few | TRBD1 | TGTGCCAGCAGCGCGCTTATTGGGACAGGGAACACCGGGGAGCTGTTTTTT | CASSALIGTGNTGELFF
TRBJ2-7 | TRBV6-5 | . | TRBD1 | TGTGCCAGCAGTGCCCGACAGGGGGCCTACGAGCAGTACTTC | CASSARQGAYEQYF